Listed below are T cell receptor beta chains from one sample, sequenced in a study of spatial heterogeneity in lung cancer. TCRdb reanalysed the 5' RACE reads using MiXCR and keeps one entry per CDR3 protein. The sample lists roughly 11,000 distinct CDR3 sequences, 3.7% occurring once. The source was PBMCs, collected at surgery. The receptors derive from a female donor with early-stage non-small cell lung cancer. Each CDR3 is given with its conserved first and last residue. The D gene is left open where the match is weak. Size tells how often a clone was seen (once, few, many) or the class of an expanded clone, and some rows leave it out.

cdr3_aa: CASSLDRSTDTQYF
cdr3_nt: TGTGCCAGCAGCCTAGACAGGTCCACAGATACGCAGTATTTT
d_call: NA
v_call: TRBV5-6
j_call: TRBJ2-3
clone_size: many

cdr3_aa: CANSQFPSSLYNEQFF
cdr3_nt: TGTGCCAACAGCCAATTCCCTAGCAGTCTTTACAATGAGCAGTTCTTC
d_call: NA
v_call: TRBV14
j_call: TRBJ2-1
clone_size: NA

cdr3_aa: CASSGTGTSGSYEQYF
cdr3_nt: TGTGCCAGTAGTGGTACCGGGACTAGCGGATCCTACGAGCAGTACTTC
d_call: TRBD2
v_call: TRBV19
j_call: TRBJ2-7
clone_size: many

cdr3_aa: CASSYRTSGDQGQFF
cdr3_nt: TGTGCCAGCAGTTACCGGACTAGCGGGGATCAGGGGCAGTTCTTC
d_call: TRBD2
v_call: TRBV6-2/TRBV6-3
j_call: TRBJ2-1
clone_size: NA

cdr3_aa: CASSLEQTQYF
cdr3_nt: TGTGCCAGCAGCTTAGAACAAACCCAGTACTTC
d_call: NA
v_call: TRBV7-2
j_call: TRBJ2-5
clone_size: medium-sized

cdr3_aa: CASGNGGEETQYF
cdr3_nt: TGTGCCAGTGGAAATGGAGGGGAAGAGACCCAGTACTTC
d_call: NA
v_call: TRBV6-2/TRBV6-3
j_call: TRBJ2-5
clone_size: many

cdr3_aa: CASSVWTGSEAFF
cdr3_nt: TGTGCCAGCAGCGTCTGGACAGGGTCTGAAGCTTTCTTT
d_call: TRBD1
v_call: TRBV7-2
j_call: TRBJ1-1
clone_size: many

cdr3_aa: CSARDPSGVNNEQFF
cdr3_nt: TGCAGTGCTAGAGATCCTTCGGGGGTTAACAATGAGCAGTTCTTC
d_call: NA
v_call: TRBV20-1
j_call: TRBJ2-1
clone_size: many

cdr3_aa: CASSPTTGGQVVQFF
cdr3_nt: TGTGCCAGCAGCCCCACGACCGGGGGCCAGGTGGTGCAGTTCTTC
d_call: NA
v_call: TRBV5-6
j_call: TRBJ2-1
clone_size: many

cdr3_aa: CASSQSRGVSGANVLTF
cdr3_nt: TGTGCCAGCAGCCAATCAAGGGGCGTCTCTGGGGCCAACGTCCTGACTTTC
d_call: NA
v_call: TRBV14
j_call: TRBJ2-6
clone_size: few

cdr3_aa: CASSLRASYEQYF
cdr3_nt: TGTGCCAGTAGTCTCCGGGCCTCCTACGAGCAGTACTTC
d_call: NA
v_call: TRBV19
j_call: TRBJ2-7
clone_size: many

cdr3_aa: CATSEPRGTSGYNEQFF
cdr3_nt: TGTGCCACCAGCGAGCCTAGAGGGACTAGCGGCTACAATGAGCAGTTCTTC
d_call: TRBD2
v_call: TRBV15
j_call: TRBJ2-1
clone_size: few

cdr3_aa: CSALRDGTGANVLTF
cdr3_nt: TGCAGTGCTCTCCGGGACGGAACTGGGGCCAACGTCCTGACTTTC
d_call: NA
v_call: TRBV20-1
j_call: TRBJ2-6
clone_size: medium-sized

cdr3_aa: CASSLDRILQETQYF
cdr3_nt: TGTGCCAGCAGCTTAGACCGAATTCTCCAAGAGACCCAGTACTTC
d_call: NA
v_call: TRBV7-2
j_call: TRBJ2-5
clone_size: many

cdr3_aa: CASSKIAGENTGELFF
cdr3_nt: TGTGCCAGCAGCAAAATAGCGGGGGAGAACACCGGGGAGCTGTTTTTT
d_call: TRBD2
v_call: TRBV4-2
j_call: TRBJ2-2
clone_size: few

cdr3_aa: CASSKTGTGRTHSNQPQHF
cdr3_nt: TGTGCCAGCAGTAAGACGGGGACAGGAAGAACGCATAGCAATCAGCCCCAGCATTTT
d_call: TRBD1
v_call: TRBV7-8
j_call: TRBJ1-5
clone_size: many

cdr3_aa: CSAHGQGLRDTQYF
cdr3_nt: TGCAGTGCCCACGGACAGGGTTTGCGAGATACGCAGTATTTT
d_call: TRBD1
v_call: TRBV20-1
j_call: TRBJ2-3
clone_size: many

cdr3_aa: CASMRVPYGELFF
cdr3_nt: TGTGCCAGCATGCGGGTGCCCTACGGGGAGCTGTTTTTT
d_call: NA
v_call: TRBV12-3/TRBV12-4
j_call: TRBJ2-2
clone_size: many

cdr3_aa: CSVDLGYTGELFF
cdr3_nt: TGCAGCGTTGACCTTGGCTACACCGGGGAGCTGTTTTTT
d_call: NA
v_call: TRBV29-1
j_call: TRBJ2-2
clone_size: medium-sized

cdr3_aa: CASGYRGYYGYTF
cdr3_nt: TGTGCCAGCGGTTATAGGGGCTACTATGGCTACACCTTC
d_call: NA
v_call: TRBV7-2
j_call: TRBJ1-2
clone_size: many

cdr3_aa: CASTSGGTPNYEQYF
cdr3_nt: TGTGCCAGTACTTCCGGAGGGACACCAAACTACGAGCAGTACTTC
d_call: NA
v_call: TRBV28
j_call: TRBJ2-7
clone_size: many

cdr3_aa: CATSQGTSYEQYF
cdr3_nt: TGTGCCACTTCACAGGGAACCTCCTACGAGCAGTACTTC
d_call: NA
v_call: TRBV3-1
j_call: TRBJ2-7
clone_size: many

cdr3_aa: CAWSVQTALEQFF
cdr3_nt: TGTGCCTGGAGTGTACAGACGGCCCTGGAGCAGTTCTTC
d_call: NA
v_call: TRBV30
j_call: TRBJ2-1
clone_size: many

cdr3_aa: CATGQGAKNTEAFF
cdr3_nt: TGTGCCACGGGACAGGGGGCGAAGAACACTGAAGCTTTCTTT
d_call: TRBD1
v_call: TRBV2
j_call: TRBJ1-1
clone_size: NA

cdr3_aa: CASSPTNYGYTF
cdr3_nt: TGTGCCAGCAGCCCAACTAACTATGGCTACACCTTC
d_call: NA
v_call: TRBV13
j_call: TRBJ1-2
clone_size: NA

cdr3_aa: CASSLGQMETQYF
cdr3_nt: TGTGCCAGCAGCTTGGGACAGATGGAGACCCAGTACTTC
d_call: TRBD1
v_call: TRBV7-3
j_call: TRBJ2-5
clone_size: few

cdr3_aa: CASSLSGRYGYTF
cdr3_nt: TGTGCCAGCAGTTTATCGGGGAGGTATGGCTACACCTTC
d_call: NA
v_call: TRBV28
j_call: TRBJ1-2
clone_size: few

cdr3_aa: CVSSQEKSSLDEQYF
cdr3_nt: TGCGTCAGCAGCCAAGAGAAGTCTAGTTTGGACGAGCAGTACTTC
d_call: NA
v_call: TRBV4-3
j_call: TRBJ2-7
clone_size: NA

cdr3_aa: CASSLRQGGIGELFF
cdr3_nt: TGTGCCAGCAGCTTAAGACAGGGCGGGATCGGGGAGCTGTTTTTT
d_call: NA
v_call: TRBV7-2
j_call: TRBJ2-2
clone_size: many

cdr3_aa: CASSLRTGELFF
cdr3_nt: TGTGCCAGCAGTTTAAGAACCGGGGAGCTGTTTTTT
d_call: NA
v_call: TRBV28
j_call: TRBJ2-2
clone_size: many

cdr3_aa: CASSRSRSYEQYF
cdr3_nt: TGTGCCAGCAGCCGTAGCAGGTCCTACGAGCAGTACTTC
d_call: NA
v_call: TRBV6-2/TRBV6-3
j_call: TRBJ2-7
clone_size: many

cdr3_aa: CASSARQGRGDTQYF
cdr3_nt: TGTGCCAGCAGTGCTAGACAGGGCCGGGGAGATACGCAGTATTTT
d_call: TRBD1
v_call: TRBV6-1
j_call: TRBJ2-3
clone_size: many

cdr3_aa: CASRPRVSPSNTEAFF
cdr3_nt: TGTGCCAGTAGACCCCGGGTCTCCCCCTCAAACACTGAAGCTTTCTTT
d_call: NA
v_call: TRBV19
j_call: TRBJ1-1
clone_size: few

cdr3_aa: CASSEGGNSPLHF
cdr3_nt: TGTGCCAGCAGCGAGGGGGGCAATTCACCCCTCCACTTT
d_call: NA
v_call: TRBV9
j_call: TRBJ1-6
clone_size: many

cdr3_aa: CASTKADQETQYF
cdr3_nt: TGTGCCAGTACCAAGGCCGACCAAGAGACCCAGTACTTC
d_call: NA
v_call: TRBV19
j_call: TRBJ2-5
clone_size: NA

cdr3_aa: CASSQEIGNGYTF
cdr3_nt: TGTGCCAGCAGCCAAGAGATCGGGAATGGCTACACCTTC
d_call: NA
v_call: TRBV3-1
j_call: TRBJ1-2
clone_size: many

cdr3_aa: CASSESSDTQYF
cdr3_nt: TGTGCCAGCAGTGAAAGCTCAGATACGCAGTATTTT
d_call: NA
v_call: TRBV6-1
j_call: TRBJ2-3
clone_size: few

cdr3_aa: CASSENLNTEAFF
cdr3_nt: TGTGCCAGCAGTGAAAACCTGAACACTGAAGCTTTCTTT
d_call: NA
v_call: TRBV6-1
j_call: TRBJ1-1
clone_size: many

cdr3_aa: CASSITPGRGSSTDTQYF
cdr3_nt: TGTGCCAGTAGTATAACACCCGGACGGGGATCCAGCACAGATACGCAGTATTTT
d_call: NA
v_call: TRBV19
j_call: TRBJ2-3
clone_size: many

cdr3_aa: CASRYQGFSSYNEQFF
cdr3_nt: TGTGCCAGCAGGTACCAGGGGTTTAGCTCCTACAATGAGCAGTTCTTC
d_call: NA
v_call: TRBV6-5
j_call: TRBJ2-1
clone_size: many

cdr3_aa: CASSQDVRVYEQYF
cdr3_nt: TGTGCCAGCAGCCAAGATGTCAGGGTATACGAGCAGTACTTC
d_call: NA
v_call: TRBV3-1
j_call: TRBJ2-7
clone_size: many

cdr3_aa: CASVPGGASGANVLTF
cdr3_nt: TGTGCCAGCGTTCCAGGGGGCGCGTCTGGGGCCAACGTCCTGACTTTC
d_call: TRBD1
v_call: TRBV6-2/TRBV6-3
j_call: TRBJ2-6
clone_size: few

cdr3_aa: CASRLTGRGYTF
cdr3_nt: TGTGCCAGCAGACTGACAGGGAGGGGCTACACCTTC
d_call: TRBD1
v_call: TRBV2
j_call: TRBJ1-2
clone_size: many

cdr3_aa: CASTPPGQLNSLGYTF
cdr3_nt: TGTGCCAGCACCCCCCCGGGACAGCTCAATTCCCTTGGCTACACCTTC
d_call: TRBD1
v_call: TRBV28
j_call: TRBJ1-2
clone_size: many

cdr3_aa: CASRPGQPATNEKLFF
cdr3_nt: TGTGCCAGCAGACCCGGACAGCCTGCAACTAATGAAAAACTGTTTTTT
d_call: NA
v_call: TRBV2
j_call: TRBJ1-4
clone_size: many

cdr3_aa: CASSPQGGPSYEQYF
cdr3_nt: TGTGCCAGCAGTCCCCAGGGGGGGCCCTCCTACGAGCAGTACTTC
d_call: NA
v_call: TRBV28
j_call: TRBJ2-7
clone_size: many

cdr3_aa: CASRQDRGMYEQYF
cdr3_nt: TGTGCCAGCAGACAGGACAGGGGTATGTACGAGCAGTACTTC
d_call: TRBD1
v_call: TRBV28
j_call: TRBJ2-7
clone_size: many

cdr3_aa: CASSLDVGTLEQYF
cdr3_nt: TGTGCCAGCAGCTTAGACGTGGGGACTCTCGAGCAGTACTTC
d_call: NA
v_call: TRBV7-8
j_call: TRBJ2-7
clone_size: NA

cdr3_aa: CASSLGSGGPGETQYF
cdr3_nt: TGCGCCAGCAGCTTAGGCAGCGGGGGTCCGGGGGAGACCCAGTACTTC
d_call: TRBD2
v_call: TRBV5-1
j_call: TRBJ2-5
clone_size: many

cdr3_aa: CATSGDRGGYEQYF
cdr3_nt: TGTGCCACCAGCGGAGATCGGGGGGGCTACGAGCAGTACTTC
d_call: TRBD2
v_call: TRBV15
j_call: TRBJ2-7
clone_size: many

cdr3_aa: CASRPADGKTQYF
cdr3_nt: TGTGCCAGCAGACCTGCGGACGGGAAGACCCAGTACTTC
d_call: NA
v_call: TRBV28
j_call: TRBJ2-5
clone_size: few

cdr3_aa: CASSLTGGYTGELFF
cdr3_nt: TGCGCCAGCAGCCTGACCGGGGGGTACACCGGGGAGCTGTTTTTT
d_call: TRBD2
v_call: TRBV5-1
j_call: TRBJ2-2
clone_size: NA